The clone carrying this T cell receptor beta chain showed up many times. This CDR3 has 14 residues. Trimming shortened V by 4 bases and J by 1 base, and 13 bases separated the two germline ends. Germline V gene sequence: CDR1 GTSNPN, CDR2 SVGIG (reference sequence). The entry originates in a study of naive and memory T cell subsets. The beta constant-region primer was an equimolar mix of two oligonucleotides covering TRBC1 and TRBC2. MiXCR, run by TCRdb on the UMI-ligation and nested PCR reads, gives a single entry per CDR3 protein. Seen here are some 87,000 distinct CDR3 sequences, 7% to 8% observed once, and the top ten hold over 1.5%.

V is TRBV30 and J is TRBJ1-1; no clear D gene. The sequenced sample consisted of central memory CD4+ T cells from blood. The receptor's source is a human donor in good health. The CDR3 DNA is TGTGCCTGGACCCAGGATAGCGGGAACACTGAAGCTTTCTTT. It encodes CAWTQDSGNTEAFF.